The 20 T cell receptor beta chains below all came from one sample that was sequenced in a study of cytomegalovirus exposure and HLA in healthy donors. Here immunoSEQ multiplex PCR was the method, and the copy in TCRdb shows in-frame clones only, minus some. The sample records about 110,000 clones, around 85% being singletons. Sequenced sample: PBMCs. These receptors all come from a woman aged 18-29 years in good health and CMV-seronegative.

The rearrangement uses TRBV11-2 and TRBJ1-2; TRBD1 agrees at 11 bases. V lost 3 bases to trimming and J lost 5 bases; unmatched junction nucleotides: 5. Per germline, CDR1 SGHAT and CDR2 FQNNGV. This CDR3 contains 15 residues. The CDR3 DNA sequence: TGTGCCAGCAGCTTCGGACAGGGGGCCAAATATGGCTACACCTTC. Protein sequence: CASSFGQGAKYGYTF.

The rearrangement joins TRBV30 to TRBJ2-5; TRBD2 aligns across 8 bases. CDR1 GTSNPN and CDR2 SVGIG come from the germline V gene (reference sequence). Trimming at V came to 7 bases and at J to 5 bases, leaving 9 bases not matched to a gene. This CDR3 comprises 13 residues. The CDR3 sequence: CASAGGLGETQYF. CDR3 nucleotide sequence: TGTGCCTCCGCGGGGGGCCTCGGGGAGACCCAGTACTTC.

This chain connects TRBV7-2 to TRBJ2-7; TRBD2 might be the D (7 bases). Germline values: CDR1 SGHTA, CDR2 FQGNSA. The CDR3 extends over 14 amino acids. V was pared by 5 bases and J by 7 bases, with 18 bases between. CDR3 region: CASSGHGGAREQYF. The CDR3 nucleotides are TGTGCCAGCAGCGGGCATGGGGGGGCCAGGGAGCAGTACTTC.

The chain carries TRBV7-8 and TRBJ1-5; 9 nucleotides line up with TRBD1. This CDR3 region has 15 residues. From germline, CDR1 is SGHVS and CDR2 FQNEAQ. Losses at the gene ends were 2 bases for V and 4 bases for J; bases not matched to a gene: 3. DNA for the CDR3: TGTGCCAGCAGCTTAACAGGGGGCGGAAATCAGCCCCAGCATTTT. This sequence encodes CASSLTGGGNQPQHF.

The rearrangement links TRBV21-1 to TRBJ2-3; the table's TRBD1 call for D was not verified on the DNA. TRBV21-1 is termed a pseudogene. The CDR3 consists of 13 residues. Here the CDR3 reads CATHFSSTDTQYF. In nucleotides, the CDR3 is TGTGCCACCCATTTTTCAAGCACAGATACGCAGTATTTT.

The CDR3: CASSQDSARLYEQYF. In DNA form, the CDR3 reads TGCGCCAGCAGCCAAGATTCGGCCAGACTCTACGAGCAGTACTTC. V gene TRBV4-1 combines with J gene TRBJ2-7; no firm D call. Deletions cut 0 bases from V and 3 bases from J, with 12 bases between. The germline V gene encodes CDR1 MGHRA and CDR2 YSYEKL. This CDR3 is 15 amino acids long.

This chain connects TRBV15 to TRBJ1-2, with 7 positions matching TRBD1. The CDR3 has 18 residues. The V gene's germline CDR1 is LNHNV and CDR2 YYDKDF (reference sequence). V lost 0 bases and J lost 4; bases outside the gene matches: 14. The CDR3 coding sequence is TGTGCCACCAGCAGAGATCGGTCCAGTGCCAGGGGGTCCTATGGCTACACCTTC. Protein sequence: CATSRDRSSARGSYGYTF. Combining the CDR3 with reference TRBV15 and TRBJ1-2 gives the whole variable domain DAMVIQNPRYQVTQFGKPVTLSCSQTLNHNVMYWYQQKSSQAPKLLFHYYDKDFNNEADTPDNFQSRRPNTSFCFLDIRSPGLGDTAMYLCATSRDRSSARGSYGYTFGSGTRLTVV.

This sequence joins TRBV5-6 and TRBJ2-1; TRBD2 matches 7 bases. Losses at the gene ends were 4 bases for V and 7 bases for J; bases not matched to a gene: 11. CDR1 and CDR2 from the germline V gene are SGHDT and YYEEEE. CDR3 length: 15 amino acids. CDR3 region: CASSLPSGMINEQFF. The DNA of the CDR3 is TGTGCCAGCAGCCTCCCGAGCGGGATGATTAATGAGCAGTTCTTC. Together with reference TRBV5-6 and TRBJ2-1, the CDR3 gives the full variable domain: DAGVTQSPTHLIKTRGQQVTLRCSPKSGHDTVSWYQQALGQGPQFIFQYYEEEERQRGNFPDRFSGHQFPNYSSELNVNALLLGDSALYLCASSLPSGMINEQFFGPGTRLTVL.

V and J are TRBV30 and TRBJ2-4; 11 bases are shared with TRBD2. From germline, CDR1 is GTSNPN and CDR2 SVGIG (reference sequence). V lost 3 bases, J lost 0 bases, and 19 bases stayed unmatched. The CDR3 spans 21 residues. CDR3 nucleotide sequence: TGTGCCTGGAGCGGACAGGGAGGTAGCGGGGGGGTACTTTTAGCCAAAAACATTCAGTACTTC. Its translation: CAWSGQGGSGGVLLAKNIQYF.

The V gene is TRBV7-3, the J gene TRBJ2-5, with 9 bases matching TRBD2. V trimming: 4 bases; J trimming: 1 base; junction bases outside the gene matches: 4. Germline V gene lookup returns CDR1 SGHTA and CDR2 FQGTGA. This CDR3 has 15 residues. The CDR3 is CASSSSGVAQETQYF. The CDR3 nucleotides are TGTGCCAGCAGCTCTAGCGGGGTCGCCCAAGAGACCCAGTACTTC.

This chain connects TRBV30 to TRBJ1-1, with D perhaps TRBD1 (5 bases). The CDR3 contains 14 residues. Germline V gene data show CDR1 as GTSNPN and CDR2 as SVGIG (reference sequence). V was trimmed by 3 bases and J by 2 bases, leaving 13 bases between them. CDR3 nucleotide sequence: TGTGCCTGGAGCCAAGAGACAGTCAACACTGAAGCTTTCTTT. Translating it yields CAWSQETVNTEAFF.

The V call is TRBV9, the J call TRBJ2-2; 7 bases line up with TRBD2. Per the germline V gene, CDR1 is SGDLS and CDR2 is YYNGEE. The CDR3 sequence is 15 residues long. V lost 4 bases, J lost 1 base, and 4 bases stayed unmatched. CDR3 bases: TGTGCCAGCAGCCCAACGGGGGGGAACACCGGGGAGCTGTTTTTT. It yields the protein CASSPTGGNTGELFF.

This chain uses TRBV6-6 with TRBJ1-5; D remains ambiguous. V was pared by 1 base and J by 7 bases, with 14 bases between. This CDR3 is 15 amino acids long. Per the germline V gene, CDR1 is MNHNY and CDR2 is SVGAGI (reference sequence). CDR3 sequence (DNA): TGTGCCAGCAGTTACTTGGATTGGGGAGAACAGCCCCAGCATTTT. Amino acid sequence: CASSYLDWGEQPQHF.

The V and J genes are TRBV4-2 and TRBJ2-7; no firm D call. Germline assignment: CDR1 LGHNA and CDR2 YNFKEQ. Trimming took off 0 bases at V and 2 bases at J, with 14 bases between the two ends. The CDR3 loop spans 16 amino acids. CDR3 nucleotides: TGTGCCAGCAGCCAAGATGGTGAGAAAGCTACCTACGAGCAGTACTTC. Translated: CASSQDGEKATYEQYF.

The V gene is TRBV5-6, the J gene TRBJ2-3, with 10 positions matching TRBD2. The germline gives CDR1 SGHDT, CDR2 YYEEEE. This CDR3 spans 15 amino acids. The J segment lost 3 bases and the V segment lost 3 bases, leaving 4 bases of the junction unmatched. CDR3 protein: CASSSSGGATDTQYF. Written as DNA, the CDR3 is TGTGCCAGCAGCTCAAGCGGGGGGGCGACAGATACGCAGTATTTT.

This chain connects TRBV11-2 to TRBJ2-7; weak D call: TRBD2 (6 bases). The CDR3 spans 15 residues. V shed 1 base and J shed 2 bases, with 12 bases lying between them. From germline, CDR1 is SGHAT and CDR2 FQNNGV. The CDR3 sequence is CASSLGPSAAYEQYF. CDR3 in DNA: TGTGCCAGCAGCTTAGGGCCTAGCGCGGCCTACGAGCAGTACTTC. Based on the CDR3 plus reference TRBV11-2 and TRBJ2-7, the full variable domain is EAGVAQSPRYKIIEKRQSVAFWCNPISGHATLYWYQQILGQGPKLLIQFQNNGVVDDSQLPKDRFSAERLKGVDSTLKIQPAKLEDSAVYLCASSLGPSAAYEQYFGPGTRLTVT.

This chain connects TRBV7-3 to TRBJ2-7, with D possibly matching TRBD1 (5 bases). V lost 5 bases to trimming and J lost 4 bases, with 15 bases between them. Germline V gives CDR1 SGHTA, CDR2 FQGTGA. CDR3 size: 14 residues. The DNA for the CDR3 is TGTGCCAGCAGCATGGACAATTTCGTATACGAGCAGTACTTC. This sequence encodes CASSMDNFVYEQYF.

The rearrangement joins TRBV19 to TRBJ2-6, with 11 nucleotides matching TRBD1. Germline V gene lookup returns CDR1 LNHDA and CDR2 SQIVND (reference sequence). J lost 0 bases, V lost 5 bases, and 21 bases had no gene match. CDR3 size: 23 residues. The CDR3 here is CASSPRYGQGAILRLSGANVLTF. DNA for the CDR3: TGTGCCAGTAGTCCCAGGTACGGACAGGGGGCAATCCTCCGCCTCTCTGGGGCCAACGTCCTGACTTTC.

A few counts support this clone. V is TRBV9 and J is TRBJ2-7; the match to TRBD1 covers 9 bases. CDR3 length: 15 amino acids. Germline assignment: CDR1 SGDLS and CDR2 YYNGEE. Germline trimming cut 1 base from V and 3 bases from J; bases unmatched to any gene: 5. The DNA of the CDR3 is TGTGCCAGCAGCGTATCGGGGACAGGGAACTACGAGCAGTACTTC. Translating it yields CASSVSGTGNYEQYF. The variable domain in full, completed from reference TRBV9 and TRBJ2-7, reads DSGVTQTPKHLITATGQRVTLRCSPRSGDLSVYWYQQSLDQGLQFLIQYYNGEERAKGNILERFSAQQFPDLHSELNLSSLELGDSALYFCASSVSGTGNYEQYFGPGTRLTVT.

The chain joins TRBV27 to TRBJ2-1, with 10 bases that match TRBD2. Germline V gene lookup returns CDR1 MNHEY and CDR2 SMNVEV (reference sequence). The CDR3 covers 15 residues. J lost 8 bases, V lost 5 bases, and 9 bases had no gene match. CDR3: CASSQSGGASDEQFF. CDR3 DNA: TGTGCCAGCAGTCAGAGCGGGGGGGCCTCGGATGAGCAGTTCTTC.